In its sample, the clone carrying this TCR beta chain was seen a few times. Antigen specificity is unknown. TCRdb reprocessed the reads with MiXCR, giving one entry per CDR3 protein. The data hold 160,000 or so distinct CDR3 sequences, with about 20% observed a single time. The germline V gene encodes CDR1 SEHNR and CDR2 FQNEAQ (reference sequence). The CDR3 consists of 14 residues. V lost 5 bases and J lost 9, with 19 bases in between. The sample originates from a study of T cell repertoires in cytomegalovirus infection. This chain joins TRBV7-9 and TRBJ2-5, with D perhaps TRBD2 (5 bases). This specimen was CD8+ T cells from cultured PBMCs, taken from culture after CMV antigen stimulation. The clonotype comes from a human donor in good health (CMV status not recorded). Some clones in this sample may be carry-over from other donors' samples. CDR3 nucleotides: TGTGCCAGCAGCGCTAGACCGGGAATTGTGGCCCAGTACTTC. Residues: CASSARPGIVAQYF.